Listed here are 9 T cell receptor beta chains from one sample, sequenced in a study of human T cells and chemical hapten exposure. TCRdb reprocessed the RACE reads via MiXCR and lists one record per CDR3 protein. The sample records about 340,000 distinct CDR3 sequences, about 7% being singletons. Time point indicated: patch test 1, 2 weeks after DPC sensitization. Stated treatment: therapeutic diphenylcyclopropenone sensitization with weekly scalp DPC. The specimen was whole blood, collected in connection with sensitization to the hapten diphenylcyclopropenone (DPC). All receptors come from a young woman with alopecia areata. Some clones in this sample may be carry-over from other donors' samples.

This clonotype showed up just a few times. This chain uses TRBV5-4 with TRBJ1-2; D uncertain. CDR1 and CDR2 (germline): SGHNT, YYREEE (reference sequence). The ends were cut back, 2 bases at V and 3 bases at J, with 5 bases in the middle. The CDR3 has 12 residues. In DNA, the CDR3 is TGTGCCAGCAGCTTAAATGACTATGGCTACACCTTC. Translation: CASSLNDYGYTF.

This clonotype was observed many times. The genes are TRBV7-2 and TRBJ2-3; 11 positions agree with TRBD2. J gave up 1 base and V 3 bases, and 3 bases lay outside the gene matches. Germline values: CDR1 SGHTA, CDR2 FQGNSA. This CDR3 contains 16 residues. The CDR3 DNA reads as TGTGCCAGCAGCTTCCGACTAGCGGGACGCACAGATACGCAGTATTTT. It specifies CASSFRLAGRTDTQYF.

J is TRBJ2-2 and V is TRBV14, with D perhaps TRBD2 (6 bases). Germline V gives CDR1 SGHDN, CDR2 FVKESK. This CDR3 region has 19 residues. V lost 0 bases and J lost 7, with 24 bases in between. The CDR3 spells CASSQDSVRGAGRLGELFF. Written as DNA, the CDR3 is TGTGCCAGCAGCCAAGACTCCGTTCGAGGAGCGGGTCGACTCGGGGAGCTGTTTTTT.

This clonotype was observed at least ten times. V usage is TRBV5-1 and J usage is TRBJ2-5, with D possibly called TRBD1 or TRBD2 (5 bases each). Germline V gene sequence: CDR1 SGHRS, CDR2 YFSETQ. V was trimmed by 4 bases and J by 3 bases, leaving 13 bases between them. CDR3 length: 14 residues. Here the CDR3 DNA reads TGCGCCAGCAGCCCCCGGGACGGTAAAGAGACCCAGTACTTC. Residues: CASSPRDGKETQYF.

This clonotype occurred many times. This rearrangement joins TRBV6-2 or TRBV6-3 to TRBJ1-6, with D possibly being TRBD1 (6 bases). Germline CDR1 is MNHEY and CDR2 is SVGEGT. Trimming stripped 4 bases from V and 6 bases from J, with 10 bases between. CDR3 size: 14 residues. The CDR3 loop reads CASSWGAANSPLHF. CDR3 coding DNA: TGTGCCAGCAGTTGGGGGGCAGCTAATTCACCCCTCCACTTT.

This clonotype occurred a few times. The rearrangement uses TRBV21-1 and TRBJ2-7; TRBD1 is the table's D call and was not checked against the DNA. TRBV21-1 is a listed pseudogene. The CDR3 loop spans 16 amino acids. The chain's CDR3 is CASSKETGRTSYEQYF. In DNA, the CDR3 is TGTGCCAGCAGCAAAGAAACGGGACGTACCTCCTACGAGCAGTACTTC.

This clonotype was counted a few times. The J gene is TRBJ2-7, the V gene TRBV5-1, with D uncertain. Per germline, CDR1 SGHRS and CDR2 YFSETQ. The CDR3 consists of 14 residues. V was clipped by 0 bases and J by 2 bases, with 9 bases between them. The CDR3 coding sequence is TGCGCCAGCAGCTTGGCGAGAGGAGCCTACGAGCAGTACTTC. It codes for CASSLARGAYEQYF. Using reference TRBV5-1 and TRBJ2-7 for the parts outside the CDR3, the full variable domain is KAGVTQTPRYLIKTRGQQVTLSCSPISGHRSVSWYQQTPGQGLQFLFEYFSETQRNKGNFPGRFSGRQFSNSRSEMNVSTLELGDSALYLCASSLARGAYEQYFGPGTRLTVT.

The chain couples TRBV28 to TRBJ2-3; 8 positions match TRBD2. After removal of 6 bases from V and 2 bases from J, the junction contained 7 bases not matched to a gene. This CDR3 is 15 amino acids long. Germline V gives CDR1 MDHEN, CDR2 SYDVKM. In nucleotides, the CDR3 is TGTGCCAGCAGCCACGGACTAGCTCTCACAGATACGCAGTATTTT. Translated, it gives CASSHGLALTDTQYF.

This clonotype has ten or more counts. The gene calls are TRBV29-1 and TRBJ2-5; no definite D call. The germline gives CDR1 SQVTM, CDR2 ANQGSEA. There are 12 residues in the CDR3. Trimming removed 5 bases from V and 6 bases from J, with 13 bases in between. CDR3 in amino acids: CSVSQPAKTQYF. The CDR3 DNA reads as TGCAGCGTTAGTCAGCCCGCCAAGACCCAGTACTTC.